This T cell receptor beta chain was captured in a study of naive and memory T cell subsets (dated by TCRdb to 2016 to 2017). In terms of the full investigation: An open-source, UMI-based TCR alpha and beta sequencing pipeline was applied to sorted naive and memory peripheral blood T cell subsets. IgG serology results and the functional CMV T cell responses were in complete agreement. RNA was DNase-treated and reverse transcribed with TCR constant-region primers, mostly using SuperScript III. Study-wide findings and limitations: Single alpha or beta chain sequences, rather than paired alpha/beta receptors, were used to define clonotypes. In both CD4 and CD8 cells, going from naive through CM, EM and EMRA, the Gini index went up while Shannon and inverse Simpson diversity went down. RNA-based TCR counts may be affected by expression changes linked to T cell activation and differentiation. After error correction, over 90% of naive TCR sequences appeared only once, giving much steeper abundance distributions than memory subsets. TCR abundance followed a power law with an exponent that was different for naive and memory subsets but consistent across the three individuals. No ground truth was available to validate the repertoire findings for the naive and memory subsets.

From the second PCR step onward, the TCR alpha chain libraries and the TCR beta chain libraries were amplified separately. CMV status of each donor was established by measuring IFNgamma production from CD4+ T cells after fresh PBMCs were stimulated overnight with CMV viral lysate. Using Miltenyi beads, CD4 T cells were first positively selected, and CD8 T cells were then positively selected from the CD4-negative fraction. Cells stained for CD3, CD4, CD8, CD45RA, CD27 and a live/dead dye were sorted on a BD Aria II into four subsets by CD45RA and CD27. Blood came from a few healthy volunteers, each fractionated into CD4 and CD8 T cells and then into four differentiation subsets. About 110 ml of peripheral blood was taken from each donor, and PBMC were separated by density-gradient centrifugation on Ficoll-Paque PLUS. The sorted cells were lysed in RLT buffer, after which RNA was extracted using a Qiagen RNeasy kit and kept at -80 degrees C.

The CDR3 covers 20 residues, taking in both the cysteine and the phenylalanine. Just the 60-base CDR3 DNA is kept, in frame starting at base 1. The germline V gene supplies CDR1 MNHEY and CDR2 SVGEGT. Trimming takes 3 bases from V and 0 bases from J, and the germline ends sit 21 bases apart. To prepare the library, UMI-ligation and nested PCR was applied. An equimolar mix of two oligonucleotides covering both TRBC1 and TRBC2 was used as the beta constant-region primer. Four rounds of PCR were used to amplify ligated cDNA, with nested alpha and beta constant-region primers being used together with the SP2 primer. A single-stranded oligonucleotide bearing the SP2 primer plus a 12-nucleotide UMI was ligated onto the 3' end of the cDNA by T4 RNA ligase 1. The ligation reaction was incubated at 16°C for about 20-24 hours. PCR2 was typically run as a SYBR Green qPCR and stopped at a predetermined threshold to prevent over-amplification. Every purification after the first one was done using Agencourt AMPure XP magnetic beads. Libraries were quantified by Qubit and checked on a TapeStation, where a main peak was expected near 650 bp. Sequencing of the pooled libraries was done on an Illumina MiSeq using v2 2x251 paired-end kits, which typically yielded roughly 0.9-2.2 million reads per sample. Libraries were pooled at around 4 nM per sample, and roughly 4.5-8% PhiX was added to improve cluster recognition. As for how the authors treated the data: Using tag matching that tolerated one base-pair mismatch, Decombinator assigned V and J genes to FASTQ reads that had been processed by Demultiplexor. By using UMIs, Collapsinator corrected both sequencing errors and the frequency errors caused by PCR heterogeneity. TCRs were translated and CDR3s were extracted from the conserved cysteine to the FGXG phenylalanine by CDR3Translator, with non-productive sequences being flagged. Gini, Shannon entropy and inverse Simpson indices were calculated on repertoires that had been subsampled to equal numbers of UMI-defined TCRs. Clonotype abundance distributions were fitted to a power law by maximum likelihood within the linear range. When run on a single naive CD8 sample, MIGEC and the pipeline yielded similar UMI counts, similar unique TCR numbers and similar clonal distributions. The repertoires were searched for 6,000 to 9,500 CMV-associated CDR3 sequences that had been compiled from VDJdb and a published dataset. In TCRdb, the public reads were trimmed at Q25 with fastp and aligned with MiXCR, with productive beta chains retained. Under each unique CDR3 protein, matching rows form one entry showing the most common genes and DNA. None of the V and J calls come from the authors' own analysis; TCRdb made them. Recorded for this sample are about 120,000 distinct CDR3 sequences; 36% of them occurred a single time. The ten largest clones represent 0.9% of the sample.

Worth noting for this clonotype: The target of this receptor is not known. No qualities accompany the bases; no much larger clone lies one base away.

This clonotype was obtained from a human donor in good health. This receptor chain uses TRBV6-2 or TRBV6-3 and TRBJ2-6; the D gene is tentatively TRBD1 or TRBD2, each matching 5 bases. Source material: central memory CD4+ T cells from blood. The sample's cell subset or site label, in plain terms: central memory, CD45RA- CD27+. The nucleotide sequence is TGTGCCAGCAGTTATAGCACCGGGACCGCGAGACTCTCTGGGGCCAACGTCCTGACTTTC. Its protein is CASSYSTGTARLSGANVLTF.